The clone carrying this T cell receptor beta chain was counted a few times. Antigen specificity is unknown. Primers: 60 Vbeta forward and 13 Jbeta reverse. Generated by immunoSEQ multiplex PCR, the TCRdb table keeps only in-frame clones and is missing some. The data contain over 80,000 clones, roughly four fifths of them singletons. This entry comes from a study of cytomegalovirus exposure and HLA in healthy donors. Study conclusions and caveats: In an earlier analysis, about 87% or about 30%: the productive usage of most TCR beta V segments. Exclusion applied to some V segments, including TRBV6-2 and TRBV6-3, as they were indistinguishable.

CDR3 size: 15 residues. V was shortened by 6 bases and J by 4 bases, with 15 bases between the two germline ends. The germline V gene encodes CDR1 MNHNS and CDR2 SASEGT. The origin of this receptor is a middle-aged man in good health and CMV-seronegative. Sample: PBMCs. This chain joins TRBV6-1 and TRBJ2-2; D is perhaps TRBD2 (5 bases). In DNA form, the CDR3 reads TGTGCCAGCAGCGTTCGGAGGTCCCCCACCGGGGAGCTGTTTTTT. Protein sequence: CASSVRRSPTGELFF.